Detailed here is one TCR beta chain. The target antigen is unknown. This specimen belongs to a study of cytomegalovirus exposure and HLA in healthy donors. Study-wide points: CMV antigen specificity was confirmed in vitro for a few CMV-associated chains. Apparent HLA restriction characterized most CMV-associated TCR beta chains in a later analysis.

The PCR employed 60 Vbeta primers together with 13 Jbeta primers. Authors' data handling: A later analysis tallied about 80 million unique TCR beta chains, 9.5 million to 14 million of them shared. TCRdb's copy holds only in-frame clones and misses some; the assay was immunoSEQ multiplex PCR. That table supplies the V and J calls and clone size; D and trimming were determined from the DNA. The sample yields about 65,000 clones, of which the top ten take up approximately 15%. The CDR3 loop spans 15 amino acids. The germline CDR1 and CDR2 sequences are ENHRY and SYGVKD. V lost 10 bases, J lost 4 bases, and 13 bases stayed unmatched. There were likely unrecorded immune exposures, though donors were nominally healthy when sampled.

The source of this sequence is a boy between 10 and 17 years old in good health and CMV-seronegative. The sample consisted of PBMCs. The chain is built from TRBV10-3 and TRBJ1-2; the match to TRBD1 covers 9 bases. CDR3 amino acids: CASAGTGNFLYGYTF. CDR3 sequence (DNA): TGTGCCAGCGCCGGGACAGGGAACTTCCTCTATGGCTACACCTTC.